This TCR beta chain was identified during a study of T-cell reconstitution after alpha-beta-depleted transplantation in children. Study observations and caveats: At one year after transplant, newly produced T cells mostly accounted for T-cell counts and diversity. Several hundred graft clones that had expanded were reportedly the source of alpha-beta T cells about two months after transplant.

Germline V gene sequence: CDR1 DFQATT, CDR2 SNEGSKA (reference sequence). The CDR3 length is 17 residues. Between the trimmed V and J ends, which lost 6 bases and 0 bases, there was a span of 21 bases. In its sample, this clonotype was seen many times. The antigen is undetermined. Preparation of the TCRbeta library involved a method that used unique molecular identifiers. MiXCR was run by TCRdb on the PCR reads, yielding one entry per CDR3 protein. Of roughly 150,000 distinct CDR3 sequences in the sample, 11% are singletons; the top ten hold roughly an eighth. This receptor was taken from a boy aged 2 to 10 with acute myeloid leukemia, due to receive a stem cell transplant. Material: PBMCs, obtained before TCRalphabeta/CD19-depleted stem cell transplant. This chain links TRBV20-1 with TRBJ1-5; a possible D gene is TRBD1 (5 bases). CDR3 coding DNA: TGCAGTGCGGGTGGGGCCTTCCTCGTTAATAGCAATCAGCCCCAGCATTTT. This encodes CSAGGAFLVNSNQPQHF.